This TCR beta chain was documented in a study of PD-L1 blockade in urothelial cancer. There are a few counts of this clone. V lost 0 bases to trimming and J lost 10 bases, with 14 bases between them. Germline V gene sequence: CDR1 SGHNT, CDR2 YYREEE (reference sequence). There are 14 residues in the CDR3. TCRdb's table, derived via immunoSEQ multiplex PCR, lists solely in-frame clones and lacks some. The table shows some 71,000 clones, with over 80% occurring only once. The time point is: pretreatment peripheral blood. Specimen: PBMCs, collected around atezolizumab (anti-PD-L1) treatment. V and J are TRBV5-4 and TRBJ2-1; D is perhaps TRBD1 (6 bases). The clonotype originates from a man aged 40-49 years with urothelial cancer. This CDR3 reads CASSLVQGKREQFF. In DNA form, the CDR3 reads TGTGCCAGCAGCTTGGTCCAGGGGAAAAGAGAGCAGTTCTTC.